The sample holds many counts of the clone carrying this T cell receptor (beta chain). The data are from a study of early T cells in non-severe SARS-CoV-2 infection. Study-wide context: It was bulk RNA from unsorted whole blood that was sequenced, and the chains were unpaired.

Attachment of unique molecular identifiers was made to individual cDNA molecules. TCRdb re-called the 5' RACE reads through MiXCR, storing one row per CDR3 protein. The sample lists tens of thousands of distinct CDR3 sequences, about 4.6% occurring once. This TCR derives from an adult who was a healthcare worker with PCR-confirmed SARS-CoV-2 infection or an uninfected control (not recorded which). The sample in question was whole blood, obtained at baseline.

The CDR3 nucleotides read TGTGCCAGCCGACAGGACGGCCTCTCTGGAAACACCATATATTTT. It specifies CASRQDGLSGNTIYF. The J gene is TRBJ1-3, the V gene TRBV12-3 or TRBV12-4; perhaps TRBD1 as D (6 bases). With 8 bases removed from V and 0 bases from J, the gap between germline ends came to 14 bases. This CDR3 has 15 residues.